Listed here are 8 T cell receptor beta chains from one sample, sequenced in a study of shared clonotypes between healthy human individuals. Assay used: immunoSEQ multiplex PCR; TCRdb lists only in-frame clones, some missing. The sample records 1,500,000 or so clones, about 98.5% being singletons. Sequenced material: naive CD4+ T cells sorted from blood. Specified subset: CD45RA+ positively selected. Receptors originate from a man aged 25-40 years in good health.

This clone was detected once. The chain links TRBV18 to TRBJ2-7; 7 bases line up with TRBD1. The CDR3 spans 14 residues. Germline V gene lookup returns CDR1 KGHSH and CDR2 LQKENI. V dropped 6 bases and J dropped 2; count of bases not matched to a gene: 7. The CDR3 loop is CASSHGQATYEQYF. CDR3 bases: TGTGCCAGCTCGCACGGACAGGCGACCTACGAGCAGTACTTC.

This chain connects TRBV29-1 to TRBJ2-1, with D possibly matching TRBD2 (7 bases). CDR1 and CDR2 from the germline V gene are SQVTM and ANQGSEA. The CDR3 has 14 residues. The ends were cut back, 7 bases at V and 3 bases at J, with 16 bases in the middle. CDR3 coding DNA: TGCAGCGAGATAGGGGGAGGGGGCTACAATGAGCAGTTCTTC. It is translated as CSEIGGGGYNEQFF.

Comment on this clone: Other DNA sequences in this specimen translate into the identical CDR3. CDR3 coding DNA: TGTGCCAGCAGCTTGACAGCCTCCTACGAGCAGTACTTC. Amino acid sequence: CASSLTASYEQYF. The chain is built from TRBV5-4 and TRBJ2-7; no clear D gene. V gave up 1 base and J gave up 0 bases, with 5 bases separating them. The CDR3 covers 13 residues. Germline V gene data show CDR1 as SGHNT and CDR2 as YYREEE (reference sequence).

The chain uses TRBV29-1 and TRBJ1-1; TRBD1 matches 9 bases. This CDR3 is 14 amino acids long. The V gene's germline CDR1 is SQVTM and CDR2 ANQGSEA. V lost 8 bases to trimming and J lost 5 bases; unmatched junction nucleotides: 12. The CDR3 loop reads CSSRGGQGKTEAFF. The CDR3 nucleotides are TGCAGCTCCAGGGGGGGACAGGGTAAGACTGAAGCTTTCTTT.

The chain carries TRBV4-1 and TRBJ1-5, with a tentative D call TRBD1 (6 bases). Trimming removed 4 bases from V and 7 bases from J, with 14 bases in between. The CDR3 runs 14 residues. Per the germline V gene, CDR1 is MGHRA and CDR2 is YSYEKL. The CDR3 DNA is TGCGCCAGCAGCCCCAGGGGTCCGGACCAGCCCCAGCATTTT. Residues: CASSPRGPDQPQHF.

V usage is TRBV28 and J usage is TRBJ2-1; TRBD1 is a possible D gene (6 bases). Germline loops: CDR1 MDHEN, CDR2 SYDVKM. The CDR3 sequence is 15 residues long. The V end was cut by 3 bases, the J end by 2 bases, with 11 bases between. The CDR3 sequence is CASSFRGSPYNEQFF. CDR3 sequence (DNA): TGTGCCAGCAGTTTTAGGGGGAGCCCCTACAATGAGCAGTTCTTC.

V is TRBV4-1 and J is TRBJ2-3; 9 positions match TRBD2. Germline CDR1 MGHRA, CDR2 YSYEKL. The CDR3 sequence is 17 residues long. Trimming removed 0 bases from V and 4 bases from J; junction bases left unmatched: 8. This CDR3 is CASSQDGGRGVADTQYF. CDR3 nucleotides: TGCGCCAGCAGCCAAGACGGCGGGAGGGGGGTTGCAGATACGCAGTATTTT.

This rearrangement joins TRBV4-1 to TRBJ1-3; 9 bases map to TRBD1. J lost 8 bases, V lost 1 base, and 6 bases had no gene match. Germline CDR1 and CDR2: MGHRA and YSYEKL. This CDR3 contains 15 residues. The CDR3 loop reads CASSQGGTGKDTIYF. CDR3 DNA: TGCGCCAGCAGCCAAGGCGGGACAGGGAAGGACACCATATATTTT.